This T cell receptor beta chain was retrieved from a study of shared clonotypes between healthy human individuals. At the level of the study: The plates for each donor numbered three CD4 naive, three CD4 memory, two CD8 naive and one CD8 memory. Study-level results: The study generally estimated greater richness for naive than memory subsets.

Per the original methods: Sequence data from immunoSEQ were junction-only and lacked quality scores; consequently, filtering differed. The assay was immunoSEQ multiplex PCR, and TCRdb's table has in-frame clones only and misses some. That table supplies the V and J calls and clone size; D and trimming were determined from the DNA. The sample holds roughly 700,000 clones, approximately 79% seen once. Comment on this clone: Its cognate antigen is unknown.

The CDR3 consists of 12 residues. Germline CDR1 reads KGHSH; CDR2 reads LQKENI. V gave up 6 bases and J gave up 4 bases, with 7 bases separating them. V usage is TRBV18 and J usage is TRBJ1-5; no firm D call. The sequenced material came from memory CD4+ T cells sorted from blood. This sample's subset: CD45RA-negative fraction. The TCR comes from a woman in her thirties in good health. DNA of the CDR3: TGTGCCAGCTCGAACCCAAATCAGCCCCAGCATTTT. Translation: CASSNPNQPQHF.